This is a list of T cell receptor beta chains from one sample in a study of PD-1 blockade in classical Hodgkin lymphoma. Clones were read by immunoSEQ multiplex PCR, and TCRdb kept only the in-frame ones, dropping some. The sample holds more than 85,000 clones, 85% to 95% seen once. Sequencing used peripheral blood mononuclear cells (PBMCs), obtained before the second cycle of nivolumab. These receptors were obtained from a human donor with classical Hodgkin lymphoma. CDR3s include the opening cysteine and the closing phenylalanine or tryptophan. The D gene is left open where the match is weak. The size of a clone is reported for some rows only, either as once, few or many, or as a class for expanded clones.

clone size,D gene,V gene,J gene,CDR3 protein,CDR3 DNA
.,TRBD2,TRBV11-3,TRBJ2-1,CASSSGTSGSNEQFF,TGTGCCAGCAGCTCGGGGACTAGCGGGTCGAATGAGCAGTTCTTC
few,.,TRBV7-9,TRBJ1-1,CASSPQYTEAFF,TGTGCCAGCAGCCCCCAGTACACTGAAGCTTTCTTT
.,TRBD1,TRBV11-1,TRBJ1-1,CASSLARRTGSDPEAFF,TGTGCCAGCAGCTTAGCCCGCCGGACAGGGAGCGACCCTGAAGCTTTCTTT
.,.,TRBV11-3,TRBJ2-2,CASSLRTPEAGELFF,TGTGCCAGCAGCCTAAGGACACCGGAGGCCGGGGAGCTGTTTTTT
.,TRBD2,TRBV7-8,TRBJ2-7,CASSPFLAGRDEQYF,TGTGCCAGCAGCCCCTTCCTAGCGGGACGCGACGAGCAGTACTTC
.,.,TRBV27,TRBJ2-5,CASSLSYQETQYF,TGTGCCAGCAGTTTATCGTACCAAGAGACCCAGTACTTC
.,.,TRBV29-1,TRBJ2-5,CSVGQQETQYF,TGCAGCGTTGGACAGCAGGAGACCCAGTACTTC
.,TRBD2,TRBV4-1,TRBJ2-7,CASSFGTSLEQYF,TGCGCCAGCAGCTTCGGGACTAGCCTTGAGCAGTACTTC
.,.,TRBV18,TRBJ1-4,CASSTQFAQRREKLFF,TGTGCCAGCTCAACCCAATTCGCCCAGCGGAGGGAAAAACTGTTTTTT
.,.,TRBV5-1,TRBJ1-2,CASSLGKLGYGYTF,TGCGCCAGCAGCTTGGGGAAATTGGGCTATGGCTACACCTTC
.,TRBD1,TRBV7-6,TRBJ2-2,CASSLARTGSNTGELFF,TGTGCCAGCAGCTTAGCGAGGACAGGGAGCAACACCGGGGAGCTGTTTTTT
.,TRBD1,TRBV27,TRBJ2-7,CASSLWGQGIYEQYF,TGTGCCAGCAGTTTATGGGGACAGGGAATCTACGAGCAGTACTTC
.,TRBD2,TRBV5-1,TRBJ2-1,CASSLAPGLAGNEQFF,TGCGCCAGCAGCTTGGCTCCCGGACTAGCGGGGAATGAGCAGTTCTTC
.,.,TRBV10-3,TRBJ1-2,CAISEVTGRSGYTF,TGTGCCATCAGTGAGGTAACAGGTAGGAGTGGCTACACCTTC
.,.,TRBV7-8,TRBJ2-1,CASSAPYPPRGGEQFF,TGTGCCAGCAGCGCCCCGTACCCTCCCAGGGGGGGTGAGCAGTTCTTC
.,.,TRBV19,TRBJ1-5,CASSPLQPGGFNQPQHF,TGTGCCAGTAGTCCACTACAGCCGGGCGGTTTCAATCAGCCCCAGCATTTT
.,.,TRBV30,TRBJ2-2,CAWSVRKGVNTGELFF,TGTGCCTGGAGTGTTCGGAAGGGGGTAAACACCGGGGAGCTGTTTTTT
.,TRBD2,TRBV7-9,TRBJ2-3,CASSSNLAGVSTDTQYF,TGTGCCAGCAGCTCGAACCTAGCGGGAGTGTCCACAGATACGCAGTATTTT
.,TRBD1,TRBV5-1,TRBJ2-3,CASSSTGVADTQYF,TGCGCCAGCAGCTCTACAGGGGTAGCAGATACGCAGTATTTT
.,.,TRBV28,TRBJ1-3,CASRLLPGPGNTIYF,TGTGCCAGCAGGCTCCTACCAGGGCCCGGAAACACCATATATTTT
.,TRBD1,TRBV2,TRBJ2-5,CASRGRDSSQETQYF,TGTGCCAGCAGGGGAAGGGACAGTTCGCAAGAGACCCAGTACTTC
.,.,TRBV7-2,TRBJ2-5,CASSLDAAGEGTQYF,TGTGCCAGCAGCTTAGACGCGGCTGGCGAGGGGACCCAGTACTTC
.,TRBD2,TRBV19,TRBJ2-2,CASRRLAGFGELFF,TGTGCCAGTAGAAGACTAGCGGGATTCGGGGAGCTGTTTTTT
.,TRBD2,TRBV30,TRBJ2-4,CAWDQGLAGVGPKNIQYF,TGTGCCTGGGACCAGGGACTAGCGGGAGTTGGGCCCAAAAACATTCAGTACTTC
.,.,TRBV28,TRBJ1-2,CASSFLEYGYTF,TGTGCCAGCAGTTTCTTGGAATATGGCTACACCTTC
.,.,TRBV30,TRBJ1-1,CAWRAKNTEAFF,TGTGCCTGGAGGGCCAAAAACACTGAAGCTTTCTTT
.,TRBD2,TRBV5-1,TRBJ2-3,CASSFLAAVSTDTQYF,TGCGCCAGCAGCTTCCTAGCGGCAGTTAGCACAGATACGCAGTATTTT
.,TRBD1,TRBV19,TRBJ2-7,CASSIRTGKASYEQYF,TGTGCCAGTAGTATTAGGACAGGGAAGGCGTCCTACGAGCAGTACTTC
few,.,TRBV30,TRBJ2-3,CAWGSGWSDTQYF,TGTGCCTGGGGTTCGGGGTGGTCAGATACGCAGTATTTT
.,.,TRBV2,TRBJ1-5,CASSGQRAENQPQHF,TGTGCCAGCAGTGGCCAGAGGGCCGAGAATCAGCCCCAGCATTTT
.,TRBD2,TRBV29-1,TRBJ2-1,CSVEGGISYNEQFF,TGCAGCGTTGAGGGGGGGATCTCCTACAATGAGCAGTTCTTC
.,TRBD1,TRBV2,TRBJ2-7,CASLAPGTVAYEQYF,TGTGCCAGCCTTGCCCCCGGGACAGTGGCCTACGAGCAGTACTTC
.,.,TRBV19,TRBJ2-5,CATNRLGGTQYF,TGTGCCACCAATCGGTTAGGGGGGACCCAGTACTTC
.,.,TRBV10-1,TRBJ2-3,CASSPGPGDTQYF,TGCGCCAGCAGTCCCGGGCCAGGTGATACGCAGTATTTT
.,.,TRBV20-1,TRBJ2-7,CSASEAPEQYF,TGCAGTGCTAGCGAAGCTCCCGAGCAGTACTTC
once,.,TRBV30,TRBJ2-5,CAWRRGSEQETQYF,TGTGCCTGGAGGAGAGGGTCAGAACAAGAGACCCAGTACTTC
.,.,TRBV9,TRBJ2-7,CASSAPGPFYEQYF,TGTGCCAGCAGCGCACCCGGACCCTTCTACGAGCAGTACTTC
.,.,TRBV5-6,TRBJ2-5,CASSLGGGGKTQYF,TGTGCCAGCAGCTTGGGAGGGGGCGGGAAGACCCAGTACTTC
.,.,TRBV7-9,TRBJ1-5,CASSFDGSNQPQHF,TGTGCCAGCAGCTTCGACGGTAGCAATCAGCCCCAGCATTTT
.,.,TRBV27,TRBJ2-3,CASSLSRTDTQYF,TGTGCCAGCAGTTTATCCCGCACAGATACGCAGTATTTT
.,.,TRBV30,TRBJ1-3,CAWSQGRGNTIYF,TGTGCCTGGAGTCAGGGTAGAGGAAACACCATATATTTT
once,TRBD2,TRBV6-1,TRBJ2-3,CASSETSGRAITQYF,TGTGCCAGCAGTGAGACTAGCGGGAGGGCCATTACGCAGTATTTT